Listed below are T cell receptor beta chains from one sample, sequenced in a study of cytomegalovirus exposure and HLA in healthy donors. Profiled with immunoSEQ multiplex PCR; TCRdb holds only in-frame clones, not every one. Of 100,000 to 150,000 clones in the sample, about 80% are singletons; the top ten hold approximately 10%. Material: PBMCs. The receptors were gathered from a young man in good health and CMV-seropositive. CDR3s include the opening cysteine and the closing phenylalanine or tryptophan. Each record gives: clone size, J gene, V gene, D gene, CDR3 DNA, CDR3 protein. D genes are given only for firm matches. Only some rows state a clone size, as once, few, many or a class for expanded clones.

clone_size: once; j_call: TRBJ2-1; v_call: TRBV11-3; d_call: -; cdr3_nt: TGTGCCAGCAGCAGTAGAGGGCCCAGCTCCTACAATGAGCAGTTCTTC; cdr3_aa: CASSSRGPSSYNEQFF
clone_size: -; j_call: TRBJ2-7; v_call: TRBV5-1; d_call: TRBD1; cdr3_nt: TGCGCCAGCAGCCCCTGGGACAGTACCTACGAGCAGTACTTC; cdr3_aa: CASSPWDSTYEQYF
clone_size: -; j_call: TRBJ1-1; v_call: TRBV30; d_call: TRBD1; cdr3_nt: TGTGCCTGGAGTGCGGGGACAGCGAACACTGAAGCTTTCTTT; cdr3_aa: CAWSAGTANTEAFF
clone_size: few; j_call: TRBJ2-7; v_call: TRBV28; d_call: -; cdr3_nt: TGTGCCAGCAGTTTCGAGCCGTACTCCTACGAGCAGTACTTC; cdr3_aa: CASSFEPYSYEQYF
clone_size: -; j_call: TRBJ2-5; v_call: TRBV7-9; d_call: TRBD2; cdr3_nt: TGTGCCAGCAGCCGAGAGGCCCAGCGGGGAGGTAATTACTTC; cdr3_aa: CASSREAQRGGNYF
clone_size: few; j_call: TRBJ1-1; v_call: TRBV10-1; d_call: -; cdr3_nt: TGCGCCAGCAGTGAGAGCATCGATACTGAAGCTTTCTTT; cdr3_aa: CASSESIDTEAFF
clone_size: -; j_call: TRBJ1-2; v_call: TRBV29-1; d_call: -; cdr3_nt: TGCAGCGTTAATCTGGAGAGCGGCTACACCTTC; cdr3_aa: CSVNLESGYTF
clone_size: -; j_call: TRBJ2-3; v_call: TRBV4-3; d_call: -; cdr3_nt: TGCGCCAGCAGCCAAGAAATCCCGACGGGAGTGAGATCAGATACGCAGTATTTT; cdr3_aa: CASSQEIPTGVRSDTQYF
clone_size: few; j_call: TRBJ1-1; v_call: TRBV5-6; d_call: -; cdr3_nt: TGTGCAAGCGGGGGGAACATGAACACTGAAGCTTTCTTT; cdr3_aa: CASGGNMNTEAFF
clone_size: -; j_call: TRBJ1-1; v_call: TRBV5-1; d_call: TRBD1; cdr3_nt: TGCGCCAGCAGCCAGGGGGCAGGGGGTAAGGAAGCTTTCTTT; cdr3_aa: CASSQGAGGKEAFF
clone_size: -; j_call: TRBJ2-5; v_call: TRBV19; d_call: TRBD2; cdr3_nt: TGTGCCAGTAGTATGGACGGGAGGGCCCCGGCAGAGACCCAGTACTTC; cdr3_aa: CASSMDGRAPAETQYF
clone_size: -; j_call: TRBJ1-2; v_call: TRBV5-5; d_call: -; cdr3_nt: TGTGCCAGCAGCACAACAGGGTTTGGCTATGGCTACACCTTC; cdr3_aa: CASSTTGFGYGYTF
clone_size: -; j_call: TRBJ1-5; v_call: TRBV12-5; d_call: -; cdr3_nt: TGTGCTAGTGCCGGTGAGGGAGGCAATCAGCCCCAGCATTTT; cdr3_aa: CASAGEGGNQPQHF
clone_size: -; j_call: TRBJ1-3; v_call: TRBV9; d_call: TRBD1; cdr3_nt: TGTGCCAGTGGGACAGCCGGAAACACCATATATTTT; cdr3_aa: CASGTAGNTIYF
clone_size: few; j_call: TRBJ1-1; v_call: TRBV7-2; d_call: TRBD1; cdr3_nt: TGTGCCAGCAGCCCCAGGACAGGGGTAGGGAACACTGAAGCTTTCTTT; cdr3_aa: CASSPRTGVGNTEAFF
clone_size: -; j_call: TRBJ2-3; v_call: TRBV5-4; d_call: TRBD2; cdr3_nt: TGTGCCAGCAGCGCTACCCCAAGCGGGAAGGTAGATACGCAGTATTTT; cdr3_aa: CASSATPSGKVDTQYF
clone_size: -; j_call: TRBJ2-5; v_call: TRBV10-3; d_call: -; cdr3_nt: TGTGCCATCGCGGAGCAAGAGACCCAGTACTTC; cdr3_aa: CAIAEQETQYF
clone_size: -; j_call: TRBJ1-2; v_call: TRBV5-1; d_call: TRBD1; cdr3_nt: TGCGCCAGCAGCCCGGGACAGAGCTACACCTTC; cdr3_aa: CASSPGQSYTF